A selection of T cell receptor beta chains follows, all from one sample in a study of Tregs in tolerant kidney transplant recipients. TCRdb's copy holds only in-frame clones and misses some; the assay was immunoSEQ multiplex PCR. In the table there are some 240,000 clones, approximately 84% of which are singletons. Sequenced input: CD4+ T cells from blood. Source of these receptors: a human donor in good health. Each CDR3 is given with its conserved first and last residue. Fields, in order: clone size, J gene, V gene, CDR3 protein. Clone size is not always given. Where it is, it says once, few, many or a class for expanded clones.

size: .
J: TRBJ1-4
V: TRBV6-1
CDR3: CASSDPGQGSGKLFF

size: .
J: TRBJ2-7
V: TRBV19
CDR3: CASSGTRSSYEQYF

size: .
J: TRBJ1-2
V: TRBV5-1
CDR3: CASSLVPTGNYGYTF

size: .
J: TRBJ1-6
V: TRBV7-3
CDR3: CASSLTGSPLHF

size: .
J: TRBJ2-2
V: TRBV7-9
CDR3: CASSWFPGELFF

size: few
J: TRBJ1-1
V: TRBV5-6
CDR3: CASTWVGDTEAFF

size: .
J: TRBJ2-2
V: TRBV7-3
CDR3: CASSFFQTGELFF

size: once
J: TRBJ2-1
V: TRBV9
CDR3: CASSVASGNAYNEQFF

size: .
J: TRBJ2-1
V: TRBV29-1
CDR3: CSVVTGFDPNEQFF

size: once
J: TRBJ2-3
V: TRBV29-1
CDR3: CSAEGGDGDTQYF

size: .
J: TRBJ2-3
V: TRBV4-1
CDR3: CASSQPPDSNTDTQYF

size: .
J: TRBJ1-4
V: TRBV30
CDR3: CAWSVMEGEKLFF

size: once
J: TRBJ2-5
V: TRBV5-1
CDR3: CASSVTLGSGADSPYF

size: .
J: TRBJ2-3
V: TRBV18
CDR3: CASSSGLAGGRSDTQYF

size: .
J: TRBJ2-7
V: TRBV7-8
CDR3: CASSLGVTGANF

size: .
J: TRBJ2-5
V: TRBV11-2
CDR3: CASSLGGRTAETQYF

size: .
J: TRBJ2-3
V: TRBV9
CDR3: CASSVDNGDRWDTQYF

size: .
J: TRBJ2-1
V: TRBV29-1
CDR3: CSAGLGLVSHEQFF

size: .
J: TRBJ1-1
V: TRBV6-5
CDR3: CASSLAGRGEAFF

size: few
J: TRBJ1-2
V: TRBV5-1
CDR3: CASSLFGGTGVLTDYGYTF

size: .
J: TRBJ2-1
V: TRBV15
CDR3: CATSRSGGRHEQFF

size: .
J: TRBJ2-3
V: TRBV4-2
CDR3: CASSQDGLAGFTDTQYF

size: .
J: TRBJ1-2
V: TRBV5-6
CDR3: CASSSGQGFYGYTF

size: .
J: TRBJ2-5
V: TRBV15
CDR3: CATSRDPETQYF

size: .
J: TRBJ1-6
V: TRBV6-6
CDR3: CASNDSGSYNSPLHF

size: .
J: TRBJ1-4
V: TRBV2
CDR3: CASRGTAPNEKLFF

size: .
J: TRBJ2-7
V: TRBV6-6
CDR3: CASSYLREGPGQYF

size: .
J: TRBJ1-5
V: TRBV14
CDR3: CASSQDMAGMGGIRWPQHF

size: few
J: TRBJ1-2
V: TRBV7-3
CDR3: CASSLRQGGGYTF

size: .
J: TRBJ2-7
V: TRBV10-3
CDR3: CAIRTWERGANSETAYEQYF

size: .
J: TRBJ2-1
V: TRBV7-2
CDR3: CASSLKPTGFSYNEQFF

size: .
J: TRBJ2-3
V: TRBV12-5
CDR3: CASGLGASSTDTQYF

size: .
J: TRBJ2-4
V: TRBV7-9
CDR3: CASSLFGGLADAPRGIQYF

size: .
J: TRBJ2-7
V: TRBV6-5
CDR3: CASRRQLSSYEQYF

size: .
J: TRBJ2-1
V: TRBV5-4
CDR3: CASSLVGRTGNEQFF

size: few
J: TRBJ1-1
V: TRBV6-5
CDR3: CASSYMGNTEAFF

size: .
J: TRBJ1-1
V: TRBV19
CDR3: CASRGTGVLFMNTEAFF

size: .
J: TRBJ2-7
V: TRBV27
CDR3: CASSRARDFFYEQYF

size: .
J: TRBJ1-1
V: TRBV5-1
CDR3: CASSLVSSLSGLAFF

size: .
J: TRBJ2-5
V: TRBV27
CDR3: CASSSGQRAETQYF

size: .
J: TRBJ2-5
V: TRBV30
CDR3: CAWSTGWYQETQYF

size: .
J: TRBJ2-7
V: TRBV18
CDR3: CASSLGTSGGSYEQYF

size: .
J: TRBJ1-6
V: TRBV6-1
CDR3: CASSGIDRGALNSPLHF

size: .
J: TRBJ2-1
V: TRBV6-5
CDR3: CASSRTRGNNEQFF

size: .
J: TRBJ2-2
V: TRBV4-1
CDR3: CASSQRDRGLGTGELFF

size: .
J: TRBJ2-3
V: TRBV5-4
CDR3: CASSLGGLRGGGTDTQYF

size: once
J: TRBJ2-6
V: TRBV11-2
CDR3: CASRNFPGANVLTF

size: .
J: TRBJ2-3
V: TRBV5-1
CDR3: CASSQSPGTGEEYF

size: .
J: TRBJ2-1
V: TRBV7-3
CDR3: CASSRTSGSYNEQFF